This is a list of T cell receptor beta chains from one sample in a study of Ad26.COV2.S vaccination and SARS-CoV-2 variants. Measured with immunoSEQ multiplex PCR; TCRdb has only the in-frame clones, and not every one. The sample contains 410,000 or so clones, about nine tenths of which appear only once. The sequencing here drew on peripheral blood, taken in a trial of Ad26.COV2.S vaccine versus placebo. The source is a person between 18 and 59 years old who received the Ad26.COV2.S COVID-19 vaccine or a placebo. The CDR3 runs from the conserved cysteine through the conserved F or W. The D gene is left open where the match is weak. Clone size is given for some rows only: seen once, a few or many times, or a class if the clone is expanded.

D gene: TRBD2
V gene: TRBV9
clone size: NA
J gene: TRBJ2-7
CDR3 DNA: TGTGCCAGCAGCTCAGACGGGGGGGCGTACGAGCAGTACTTC
CDR3 protein: CASSSDGGAYEQYF

D gene: NA
V gene: TRBV10-1
clone size: NA
J gene: TRBJ2-3
CDR3 DNA: TGCGCCATGCCCCGGGCGGACGGAACAGATACGCAGTATTTT
CDR3 protein: CAMPRADGTDTQYF

D gene: NA
V gene: TRBV3-1/TRBV3-2
clone size: NA
J gene: TRBJ2-2
CDR3 DNA: TGTGCCAGCAGCCAAGAGTCCCCTAGGGGTTGGTCGAACACCGGGGAGCTGTTTTTT
CDR3 protein: CASSQESPRGWSNTGELFF

D gene: NA
V gene: TRBV4-1
clone size: NA
J gene: TRBJ1-5
CDR3 DNA: TGCGCCAGCAGCCAAGATCCCGACGGACAGCCCCAGCATTTT
CDR3 protein: CASSQDPDGQPQHF

D gene: TRBD2
V gene: TRBV5-4
clone size: NA
J gene: TRBJ2-5
CDR3 DNA: TGTGCCAGCAGCTTGGACCGGGGGGGCTTATGGGAGACCCAGTACTTC
CDR3 protein: CASSLDRGGLWETQYF

D gene: TRBD2
V gene: TRBV2
clone size: NA
J gene: TRBJ2-5
CDR3 DNA: TGTGCCAGCAGTGAAGCACGGGGGGTGCAAGAGACCCAGTACTTC
CDR3 protein: CASSEARGVQETQYF

D gene: NA
V gene: TRBV5-4
clone size: NA
J gene: TRBJ2-1
CDR3 DNA: TGTGCCAGCAGCATAGCTCCGCCGATGGGGCATGAGCAGTTCTTC
CDR3 protein: CASSIAPPMGHEQFF

D gene: TRBD2
V gene: TRBV7-8
clone size: NA
J gene: TRBJ2-3
CDR3 DNA: TGTGCCAGCAGCTTATTCGGGGGGGGCCTCACAGATACGCAGTATTTT
CDR3 protein: CASSLFGGGLTDTQYF

D gene: NA
V gene: TRBV5-5
clone size: few
J gene: TRBJ1-5
CDR3 DNA: TGTGCCAGCAGCTTCGGAAATAGCAATCAGCCCCAGCATTTT
CDR3 protein: CASSFGNSNQPQHF

D gene: NA
V gene: TRBV19
clone size: NA
J gene: TRBJ1-2
CDR3 DNA: TGTGCCAGTATAGAAGGGGGTACTACCGGCTATGGCTACACCTTC
CDR3 protein: CASIEGGTTGYGYTF

D gene: NA
V gene: TRBV7-2
clone size: NA
J gene: TRBJ2-5
CDR3 DNA: TGTGCCAGCAGCTTACTAACTAGTGGACAAGAGACCCAGTACTTC
CDR3 protein: CASSLLTSGQETQYF

D gene: TRBD2
V gene: TRBV5-1
clone size: NA
J gene: TRBJ2-1
CDR3 DNA: TGCGCCAGCCGCCGCGCGGGGGTTCAAGGGGATGAGCAGTTCTTC
CDR3 protein: CASRRAGVQGDEQFF

D gene: TRBD2
V gene: TRBV5-6
clone size: once
J gene: TRBJ2-5
CDR3 DNA: TGTGCCAGCAGCAAAGCGGGGGGCTGGGAGACCCAGTACTTC
CDR3 protein: CASSKAGGWETQYF

D gene: NA
V gene: TRBV7-2
clone size: once
J gene: TRBJ1-2
CDR3 DNA: TGTGTCAGCAGCTTAGGGTTCGGGGGGGATACTAACTATGGCTACACCTTC
CDR3 protein: CVSSLGFGGDTNYGYTF

D gene: NA
V gene: TRBV4-1
clone size: once
J gene: TRBJ1-5
CDR3 DNA: TGCGCCAGCAGCCAAGAAATCTTGGGGCCCCAGCATTTT
CDR3 protein: CASSQEILGPQHF

D gene: NA
V gene: TRBV7-9
clone size: NA
J gene: TRBJ2-7
CDR3 DNA: TGTGCCAGCAGTTGGGCGACATACGAGCAGTACTTC
CDR3 protein: CASSWATYEQYF

D gene: NA
V gene: TRBV6-5
clone size: once
J gene: TRBJ2-1
CDR3 DNA: TGTGCCAGCAGTTACGGGGGGAGCTCCTACAATGAGCAGTTCTTC
CDR3 protein: CASSYGGSSYNEQFF